These 28 T cell receptor beta chains were all obtained from the same sample, sequenced in a study of blood T cell repertoires in COVID-19. Generated by immunoSEQ multiplex PCR, the TCRdb table keeps only in-frame clones and is missing some. This repertoire shows roughly 290,000 clones, approximately 91% found once; its top ten account for 12%. Sequencing used peripheral blood. The origin of the receptors is an older woman with acute or convalescent COVID-19.

Points on this clone: Other nucleotide sequences from this sample produce the same CDR3. The chain has TRBV27 and TRBJ1-1; D gene ambiguous. This CDR3 is built from 13 residues. Germline-derived CDR1 and CDR2 are MNHEY and SMNVEV (reference sequence). V lost 2 bases and J 4 bases, leaving 8 bases between the germline ends. The DNA of the CDR3 is TGTGCCAGCAGTTTAGTCCGAGGCACTGAAGCTTTCTTT. Translating gives CASSLVRGTEAFF.

The CDR3 DNA is TGTGCCTGGGTTGCCGGGACAGGGTCGGGGGAGACCCAGTACTTC. It specifies CAWVAGTGSGETQYF. The chain joins TRBV30 to TRBJ2-5; 9 bases match TRBD1. With V trimmed by 5 bases and J by 5 bases, 12 bases remained unmatched. This CDR3 comprises 15 residues. Germline CDR1 reads GTSNPN; CDR2 reads SVGIG (reference sequence).

The chain recombines TRBV14 with TRBJ2-2; 12 nucleotides agree with TRBD2. Losses at the gene ends were 4 bases for V and 5 bases for J; bases not matched to a gene: 5. This CDR3 has 16 amino acids. Germline CDR1 and CDR2: SGHDN and FVKESK. The CDR3 sequence is CASSPLAGGRTGELFF. In DNA form, the CDR3 reads TGTGCCAGCAGCCCCCTAGCGGGGGGGCGAACCGGGGAGCTGTTTTTT.

The chain uses TRBV29-1 and TRBJ2-1; 7 bases are shared with TRBD2. Germline CDR1 and CDR2: SQVTM and ANQGSEA. There are 12 residues in the CDR3. Germline trimming cut 7 bases from V and 8 bases from J; bases unmatched to any gene: 8. The CDR3 DNA is TGCAGCGCCCCACGGGGAGGGGATGAGCAGTTCTTC. Its protein is CSAPRGGDEQFF.

The chain joins TRBV19 to TRBJ1-2; 11 bases fit TRBD1. The V gene end was trimmed by 3 bases and the J gene end by 6 bases; junction bases not matched to a gene: 9. The CDR3 is 16 residues long. The germline V gene has CDR1 LNHDA and CDR2 SQIVND (reference sequence). DNA of the CDR3: TGTGCCAGTAGTATTGCCGGGACAGGGGGGATGGATGGCTACACCTTC. Protein sequence: CASSIAGTGGMDGYTF.

Comments on this clone: Mismatch with germline at one junction end may stem from a read error. The gene calls are TRBV4-1 and TRBJ1-6, with 7 positions matching TRBD1. CDR3 length: 17 amino acids. Germline V gene data show CDR1 as MGHRA and CDR2 as YSYEKL. CDR3 bases: TGCGCCAGCAGCCAAGGGGGGGTCGGGACAGATTCTTCACTCCTCCACTTT. This encodes CASSQGGVGTDSSLLHF.

The chain recombines TRBV28 with TRBJ2-3; D gene ambiguous. Germline V CDR1 and CDR2: MDHEN, SYDVKM. CDR3 length: 14 amino acids. The V gene lost 5 bases and the J gene lost 4 bases, with 13 bases spanning the gap. The chain's CDR3 is CASSHPTTPDTQYF. The CDR3 region has the DNA TGTGCCAGCAGTCATCCCACGACACCAGATACGCAGTATTTT.

The count of this clone is one. The CDR3 nucleotides read TGTGCCAGCAGCCCCTTCCAGGGGTCTAACACCGGGGAGCTGTTTTTT. This translates into CASSPFQGSNTGELFF. The chain couples TRBV9 to TRBJ2-2, with D perhaps matching TRBD1 (6 bases). V was trimmed by 4 bases and J by 2 bases, leaving 15 bases between them. The CDR3 is 16 residues long. Germline-derived CDR1 and CDR2 are SGDLS and YYNGEE.

This clone was picked up one time. The V and J genes are TRBV12-3 or TRBV12-4 and TRBJ1-2; 7 nucleotides agree with TRBD1. The CDR3 runs to 13 residues. With V trimmed by 6 bases and J by 7 bases, 8 bases remained unmatched. The CDR3 here is CASRRQGVGGYTF. CDR3 coding DNA: TGTGCCAGCAGAAGACAGGGAGTAGGTGGCTACACCTTC.

V usage is TRBV11-2 and J usage is TRBJ2-7, with 9 nucleotides matching TRBD2. The V gene end was trimmed by 1 base and the J gene end by 10 bases; junction bases not matched to a gene: 14. This CDR3 comprises 16 residues. Germline V CDR1 and CDR2: SGHAT, FQNNGV. CDR3 protein: CASSLVNFGASGIQYF. The CDR3 bases are TGTGCCAGCAGCTTAGTTAATTTTGGCGCTAGCGGGATTCAGTACTTC.

The chain carries TRBV6-4 and TRBJ2-3, with 12 bases lining up with TRBD2. The length of the CDR3 is 15 residues. CDR1 MRHNA and CDR2 SNTAGT come from the germline V gene. V shed 6 bases and J 5 bases; nucleotides not matched to a gene: 6. The CDR3 here is CASRGPGLAGDTQYF. CDR3 coding DNA: TGTGCCAGCAGGGGACCGGGACTAGCGGGAGATACGCAGTATTTT.

The rearrangement uses TRBV19 and TRBJ1-2; TRBD1 matches 9 bases. The CDR3 has 16 amino acids. Unmatched junction bases numbered 9, after V lost 4 bases and J lost 3 bases. CDR1 and CDR2 (germline): LNHDA, SQIVND (reference sequence). The CDR3 region is CASSTRTGAEDYGYTF. Here the CDR3 DNA reads TGTGCCAGTAGTACCCGGACAGGGGCCGAAGACTATGGCTACACCTTC.

This clone was seen a single time. The rearrangement joins TRBV7-9 to TRBJ1-6; no reliable D call. The germline V gene has CDR1 SEHNR and CDR2 FQNEAQ (reference sequence). Trimming shortened V by 1 base and J by 3 bases, and 13 bases separated the two germline ends. The CDR3 has 17 amino acids. CDR3 DNA sequence: TGTGCCAGCAGCTTAGGGCCCCTCGTCTTCTATAATTCACCCCTCCACTTT. This gives the protein CASSLGPLVFYNSPLHF.

This chain joins TRBV6-1 and TRBJ2-2; D gene unclear. This CDR3 is built from 15 residues. Trimming shortened V by 1 base and J by 4 bases, and 10 bases separated the two germline ends. Germline loops: CDR1 MNHNS, CDR2 SASEGT. CDR3 sequence (DNA): TGTGCCAGCAGTGAAGGAAACATACCCACCGGGGAGCTGTTTTTT. This translates into CASSEGNIPTGELFF.

This chain uses TRBV6-5 with TRBJ1-1; D not certain. The CDR3 has 13 amino acids. Germline CDR1 reads MNHEY; CDR2 reads SVGAGI. Trimming took off 6 bases at V and 12 bases at J, with 20 bases between the two ends. The DNA of the CDR3 is TGTGCCAGCAGGACCGAGGGCGCACCAGAGACTTTCTTT. Its protein product is CASRTEGAPETFF.

This CDR3 reads CASSQGALNYGYTF. CDR3 in DNA: TGTGCCAGCAGCCAAGGGGCCCTTAACTATGGCTACACCTTC. This chain links TRBV3-1 (or the pseudogene TRBV3-2) with TRBJ1-2; D uncertain. Per the germline V gene, CDR1 is LGHDT and CDR2 is YNNKEL (reference sequence). The V end was cut by 1 base, the J end by 1 base, with 7 bases between. The CDR3 totals 14 residues.

The gene calls are TRBV27 and TRBJ2-3, with 7 positions matching TRBD2. The length of the CDR3 is 15 residues. Germline values: CDR1 MNHEY, CDR2 SMNVEV (reference sequence). The V and J ends lost 2 bases and 6 bases, in that order; junction bases with no gene match: 8. The CDR3 loop reads CASSLGGGLGDTQYF. CDR3 DNA sequence: TGTGCCAGCAGTTTAGGCGGGGGATTAGGGGATACGCAGTATTTT.

This clone was seen more than once but under ten times. This chain links TRBV21-1 with TRBJ1-4; the DNA was not compared with TRBD1, the D call given in the table. TRBV21-1 has pseudogene status. The CDR3 is 15 residues long. In DNA, the CDR3 is TGTGCCAGCAGCAAAAGCAGGACAGGGTCTCGAAAACTGTTTTTT. Protein product: CASSKSRTGSRKLFF.

V gene TRBV3-1 (or the pseudogene TRBV3-2) combines with J gene TRBJ1-2; no clear D gene. The CDR3 runs to 19 residues. Trimming took off 0 bases at V and 0 bases at J, with 20 bases between the two ends. Germline V gene sequence: CDR1 LGHDT, CDR2 YNNKEL (reference sequence). CDR3 amino acids: CASSQDRFLFELPNYGYTF. The CDR3 DNA sequence: TGTGCCAGCAGCCAAGATCGATTCCTTTTCGAACTTCCTAACTATGGCTACACCTTC.

The chain joins TRBV5-8 to TRBJ2-1, with D uncertain. The ends were cut back, 1 base at V and 4 bases at J, with 6 bases in the middle. The V gene's germline CDR1 is SGHTS and CDR2 YDEGEE. CDR3 size: 13 residues. Here the CDR3 reads CASSLFRYNEQFF. CDR3 DNA: TGTGCCAGCAGCTTGTTCAGGTACAATGAGCAGTTCTTC.

This clone was recorded only once. The V and J genes are TRBV5-4 and TRBJ2-7, with a weak D call TRBD2 (5 bases). The CDR3 runs to 13 residues. CDR1 is SGHNT, CDR2 YYREEE, per germline (reference sequence). The V end was cut by 4 bases, the J end by 4 bases, with 12 bases between. The CDR3 DNA reads TGTGCCAGCAGCGGGGAGTTACGTTACGAGCAGTACTTC. As protein: CASSGELRYEQYF. Looking up the rest from reference TRBV5-4 and TRBJ2-7 gives the full variable domain: ETGVTQSPTHLIKTRGQQVTLRCSSQSGHNTVSWYQQALGQGPQFIFQYYREEENGRGNFPPRFSGLQFPNYSSELNVNALELDDSALYLCASSGELRYEQYFGPGTRLTVT.

This sequence joins TRBV5-5 and TRBJ1-4; D is uncertain. Germline CDR1 is SGHKS and CDR2 is YYEKEE (reference sequence). The CDR3 extends over 15 amino acids. V was trimmed by 4 bases and J by 0 bases, leaving 10 bases between them. The CDR3 nucleotides read TGTGCCAGCAGCCAGAACCCCGCAACTAATGAAAAACTGTTTTTT. Its translation is CASSQNPATNEKLFF.

The V gene is TRBV11-2, the J gene TRBJ1-3, with 8 bases lining up with TRBD1. Trimming took 6 bases from V and 2 from J; bases not matched to a gene: 12. Per the germline V gene, CDR1 is SGHAT and CDR2 is FQNNGV. This CDR3 has 17 residues. As DNA, the CDR3 is TGTGCCAGCAGACCGAATGGACAGGGTAGAACTGGAAACACCATATATTTT. This sequence encodes CASRPNGQGRTGNTIYF.

The chain uses TRBV19 and TRBJ1-1, with no clear D. The CDR3 covers 14 residues. The germline gives CDR1 LNHDA, CDR2 SQIVND (reference sequence). V was shortened by 5 bases and J by 4 bases, with 14 bases between the two germline ends. The CDR3 bases are TGTGCCAGTAGTTTGGTGGCGCGGGTCACTGAAGCTTTCTTT. Amino acid sequence: CASSLVARVTEAFF.

The chain recombines TRBV7-3 with TRBJ2-6, with D unclear. V lost 6 bases, J lost 2 bases, and 8 bases lay in between. The CDR3 runs 14 residues. CDR1 is SGHTA and CDR2 is FQGTGA in the germline V gene. The CDR3 DNA reads TGTGCCAGCAGTCCCCCTACTGGGGCCAACGTCCTGACTTTC. This codes for CASSPPTGANVLTF.

This chain joins TRBV11-2 and TRBJ1-2; 7 bases line up with TRBD1. V lost 3 bases and J lost 1; bases outside the gene matches: 11. The length of the CDR3 is 17 residues. CDR1 is SGHAT and CDR2 is FQNNGV in the germline V gene. CDR3 sequence: CASSFAGTENINYGYTF. The CDR3, as DNA: TGTGCCAGCAGCTTCGCCGGGACAGAGAACATTAACTATGGCTACACCTTC.

V is TRBV4-1 and J is TRBJ2-7; 7 bases fit TRBD1. With V trimmed by 3 bases and J by 3 bases, 2 bases remained unmatched. From germline, CDR1 is MGHRA and CDR2 YSYEKL. CDR3 size: 13 residues. The CDR3, as DNA: TGCGCCAGCAGCCAGACAGGGAACTACGAGCAGTACTTC. Translated: CASSQTGNYEQYF.

The V call is TRBV6-2 or TRBV6-3, the J call TRBJ2-2; TRBD1 is a possible D gene (6 bases). V gave up 0 bases and J gave up 3 bases, with 11 bases separating them. Germline CDR1 and CDR2: MNHEY and SVGEGT. The CDR3 is 16 amino acids. This chain's CDR3 is CASSYSARGYTGELFF. The CDR3 DNA reads TGTGCCAGCAGTTACTCTGCCAGGGGTTACACCGGGGAGCTGTTTTTT.